The following is a T cell receptor beta chain sequence with its context. Its antigen is currently not known. No per-base quality is available; no much larger clone lies one base away. This sample is drawn from a study of blood T cell repertoires in COVID-19 (dated by TCRdb to about 2020). In terms of the full investigation: Samples from collaborators originated in the United States, Italy and Spain and spanned both the acute and convalescent phases of COVID-19. Deeply sampled blood TCRbeta repertoires from subjects exposed to, actively infected with, or recovered from COVID-19 were included in the dataset. The material from the prospective study consisted of cDNA or gDNA derived from T cells, B-cell-depleted T cells, or PBMCs. Sample metadata almost always included a de-identified subject ID, COVID-19 status, age in years and sex. The repertoires were made available in a free public database intended to serve as a resource for research on the immune response to SARS-CoV-2. The samples were drawn from the first 160 participants of the ongoing ImmuneRACE study and from over 950 subjects provided by 6 global collaborators. Where available, HLA class I and class II types were obtained from metadata supplied by the sample provider rather than from assay-based typing. Findings and caveats that apply to the study as a whole: The amount of clinical and demographic metadata varied by source and participant and was provided uncurated.

V is trimmed back by 1 base and J by 8 bases, and the junction contains 5 bases that no gene match accounts for. The CDR3 covers 15 residues, taking in both the cysteine and the phenylalanine. Only CDR3 DNA remains: 45 bases, in frame from the first base. The germline V gene encodes CDR1 LGHDT and CDR2 YNNKEL (reference sequence). TCRbeta CDR3 regions were amplified from genomic DNA by means of the immunoSEQ Assay, a bias-controlled multiplex PCR. On the study's bioinformatics: The number of nucleated cells in each sample was estimated by amplification of reference gene primers within the assay. Sequence reads were collapsed and filtered to measure the absolute abundance of every unique TCRbeta CDR3 rearrangement. Productive Simpson clonality was computed per sample as the square root of Simpson's diversity index over productive rearrangements. The table comes from immuneACCESS by way of TCRdb, which keeps in-frame sequences with V and J called. Part of the clones is missing from these tables; in studies checked, under half for an unresolved V gene and the rest for unknown reasons. V and J calls plus clone size are reproduced from that table; the DNA served to infer D and trimming. This sample holds 250,000 or so clones; about 90% were observed only once. The biggest ten clones account for more than 0.8% of the sample.

At one collaborating source in Seattle, patients were enrolled during active infection and were followed longitudinally through the course of disease. Whole blood was collected in K2EDTA tubes by collaborating institutions according to the institutions' own protocols. For TCRbeta analysis, collaborators shipped samples as frozen whole blood, isolated PBMCs, or DNA extracted from either of those sample types. Sequencing was performed on peripheral blood. The receptor comes from a man aged 30 to 45 with COVID-19, enrolled during active disease. The chain links TRBV3-1 (or the pseudogene TRBV3-2) with TRBJ1-6, with 7 bases aligning to TRBD1. The CDR3 region reads CASSQGQGLYSPLHF. The DNA sequence is as follows: TGTGCCAGCAGCCAAGGACAGGGTTTGTATTCACCCCTCCACTTT.